This section outlines one TCR beta chain sequence together with its context. Antigen: not known. The sample comes from a study of cytomegalovirus exposure and HLA in healthy donors. Study-wide results and limits: While the bulk of TCR sequences proved rare, some public TCRs turned up in many donors. With later analysis, a missense DCLRE1C variant became linked to TCR beta V- and J-gene trimming. In a later analysis, DRB1 alleles had the most associated TCRs; HLA-C alleles the fewest.

It was with 60 Vbeta and 13 Jbeta primers that the PCR ran. Using immunoSEQ multiplex PCR, the repertoire was profiled, and TCRdb retains in-frame clones only, with some absent. The table records about 140,000 clones, over 80% of them present only once. The V gene's germline CDR1 is LGHNA and CDR2 YNFKEQ. The CDR3 is 16 residues long. The rearrangement joins TRBV4-2 to TRBJ2-7, with D possibly TRBD2 on 6 matching bases. The J call may be wrong; the DNA end is better matched by TRBJ2-1. The receptor was isolated from a middle-aged man in good health and CMV-seronegative. The source material was PBMCs. The CDR3 nucleotides are TGTGCCAGCAGCCAAATTTCTCTAGCGCAACACAATGAGCAGTTCTTC. It translates to CASSQISLAQHNEQFF.